What follows describes a single T cell receptor beta chain. Primers for the PCR totalled 60 Vbeta and 13 Jbeta. The method was immunoSEQ multiplex PCR; TCRdb's version includes in-frame clones alone and lacks a portion of them. The sample gives some 150,000 clones, 60% to 75% of which show up once; about 7% is in the top ten. This sample was taken from a study of cytomegalovirus exposure and HLA in healthy donors. Across the whole study: Genotyping showed 81% of some 400 donors falling in the Caucasian-associated ancestry cluster.

CDR1 is SGHRS, CDR2 YFSETQ, per germline. The CDR3 spans 13 residues. V trimming: 4 bases; J trimming: 8 bases; junction bases outside the gene matches: 8. The rearrangement uses TRBV5-1 and TRBJ1-2, with TRBD1 matching over 7 bases. Input material: PBMCs. The TCR comes from a young man in good health and CMV-seronegative. As DNA, the CDR3 is TGCGCCAGCAGCGGTACAGGGGAGAGGGGCTACACCTTC. It encodes CASSGTGERGYTF.